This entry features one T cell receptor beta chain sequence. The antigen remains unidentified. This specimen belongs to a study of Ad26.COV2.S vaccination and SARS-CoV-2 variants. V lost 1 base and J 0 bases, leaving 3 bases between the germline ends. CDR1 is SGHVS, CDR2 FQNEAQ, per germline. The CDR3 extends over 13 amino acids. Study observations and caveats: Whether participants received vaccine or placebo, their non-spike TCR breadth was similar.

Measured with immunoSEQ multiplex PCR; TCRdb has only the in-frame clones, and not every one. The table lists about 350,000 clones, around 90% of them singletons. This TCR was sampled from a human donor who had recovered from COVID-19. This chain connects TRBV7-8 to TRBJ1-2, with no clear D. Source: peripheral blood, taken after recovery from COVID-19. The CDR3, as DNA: TGTGCCAGCAGCTTAGAGACTAACTATGGCTACACCTTC. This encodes CASSLETNYGYTF. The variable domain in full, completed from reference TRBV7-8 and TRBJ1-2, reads GAGVSQSPRYKVAKRGQDVALRCDPISGHVSLFWYQQALGQGPEFLTYFQNEAQLDKSGLPSDRFFAERPEGSVSTLKIQRTQQEDSAVYLCASSLETNYGYTFGSGTRLTVV.